This T cell receptor beta chain was observed in a study of shared clonotypes between healthy human individuals. Study findings and constraints: The generation probabilities recorded for non-shared clonotypes fell below those of clonotypes shared by all four donors. The study's rarefaction showed incomplete sorted-subset sequencing despite large depth. The authors expected sequencing depth to affect clonotype sharing among donors.

From germline, CDR1 is MNHNS and CDR2 SASEGT. V lost 7 bases and J 2 bases, leaving 9 bases between the germline ends. CDR3 length: 13 residues. This clone occurred a few times. Its antigen remains unknown. Genomic DNA (from each subset) was split evenly across several immunoSEQ plates. The repertoire was sequenced with immunoSEQ multiplex PCR; TCRdb's copy has only in-frame clones and lacks some. The table records about 770,000 clones, roughly 72% of them present only once. This chain connects TRBV6-1 to TRBJ2-4, with D possibly being TRBD1 (5 bases). The sequence derives from a woman aged 25 to 39 in good health. The sample comprised memory CD4+ T cells sorted from blood. The subset is: CD45RA-negative fraction. The CDR3 DNA follows: TGTGCCAGCATGGGGCATCCCAAAAACATTCAGTACTTC. Its protein is CASMGHPKNIQYF.